Each of the 27 T cell receptor beta chains below was sequenced from the same sample in a study of blood T cell repertoires in COVID-19. Here immunoSEQ multiplex PCR was the method, and the copy in TCRdb shows in-frame clones only, minus some. The sample includes 150,000 to 200,000 clones, roughly 85% of them seen just once. What was sequenced was peripheral blood. The receptors derive from a woman between 25 and 40 years old with acute or convalescent COVID-19.

CDR3 sequence reads: CASSLVVGDIGAFF. The CDR3 DNA reads TGTGCCAGCAGCTTAGTTGTAGGGGACATTGGAGCTTTCTTT. The rearrangement uses TRBV7-8 and TRBJ1-1; possibly TRBD1 for D (6 bases). Trimming left V 1 base short and J 10 bases short, with 16 bases between. The CDR3 contains 14 residues. Germline V lookup: CDR1 SGHVS, CDR2 FQNEAQ.

This CDR3 reads CASSTSTGNTEAFF. In nucleotides, the CDR3 is TGTGCCAGCAGCACTTCGACAGGTAACACTGAAGCTTTCTTT. This chain joins TRBV7-2 and TRBJ1-1, with D possibly TRBD1 on 6 matching bases. Trimming removed 5 bases from V and 2 bases from J, with 12 bases in between. CDR1 SGHTA and CDR2 FQGNSA come from the germline V gene. The CDR3 consists of 14 residues.

The chain is built from TRBV28 and TRBJ1-6, with a weak D call TRBD1 (6 bases). V lost 3 bases, J lost 0 bases, and 12 bases lay in between. This CDR3 comprises 17 residues. Germline CDR1 and CDR2: MDHEN and SYDVKM. CDR3 in DNA: TGTGCCAGCAGTTTTAATAGAGGGGGCTCCTATAATTCACCCCTCCACTTT. Translated: CASSFNRGGSYNSPLHF.

This clone was observed a handful of times. The V call is TRBV9, the J call TRBJ1-4; D not resolved. The germline CDR1 and CDR2 sequences are SGDLS and YYNGEE. V was trimmed by 1 base and J by 9 bases, leaving 16 bases between them. CDR3 length: 15 residues. In DNA, the CDR3 is TGTGCCAGCAGCGTAACCCCGGGAATGAGTCAAAAACTGTTTTTT. Translated: CASSVTPGMSQKLFF. The whole variable domain, remainder taken from reference TRBV9 and TRBJ1-4, is DSGVTQTPKHLITATGQRVTLRCSPRSGDLSVYWYQQSLDQGLQFLIQYYNGEERAKGNILERFSAQQFPDLHSELNLSSLELGDSALYFCASSVTPGMSQKLFFGSGTQLSVL.

CDR3 sequence reads: CASGLGAGDYNEQFF. The DNA of the CDR3 is TGTGCCAGCGGACTAGGCGCGGGGGATTACAATGAGCAGTTCTTC. The genes are TRBV28 and TRBJ2-1; 7 nucleotides align to TRBD2. The CDR3 is 15 amino acids. Germline V gene data show CDR1 as MDHEN and CDR2 as SYDVKM. With 8 bases clipped from V and 4 bases from J, the junction kept 11 bases outside the gene matches.

The rearrangement joins TRBV19 to TRBJ1-2; 11 bases match TRBD1. The CDR3 length is 15 residues. Per the germline V gene, CDR1 is LNHDA and CDR2 is SQIVND (reference sequence). V shed 6 bases and J 3 bases; nucleotides not matched to a gene: 6. Here the CDR3 DNA reads TGTGCCAGTAGAGGTCAGGGACAGGGGGACTATGGCTACACCTTC. Protein: CASRGQGQGDYGYTF.

The chain uses TRBV6-4 and TRBJ2-1, with 8 bases identical to TRBD2. The V gene end was trimmed by 3 bases and the J gene end by 1 base; junction bases not matched to a gene: 8. The CDR3 covers 17 residues. Germline CDR1 and CDR2: MRHNA and SNTAGT. The CDR3 loop is CASSEFIRGGSYNEQFF. The CDR3 DNA follows: TGTGCCAGCAGTGAATTTATCCGGGGGGGGTCCTACAATGAGCAGTTCTTC.

This clone was counted a single time. The chain couples TRBV7-6 to TRBJ2-1; 9 bases line up with TRBD2. The length of the CDR3 is 16 residues. V lost 5 bases, J lost 4 bases, and 9 bases stayed unmatched. CDR1 and CDR2 from the germline V gene are SGHVS and FNYEAQ. CDR3 coding DNA: TGTGCCAGCAGCGCCGGCCTAGCGGGACGGTACAATGAGCAGTTCTTC. It is translated as CASSAGLAGRYNEQFF.

The gene calls are TRBV6-2 or TRBV6-3 and TRBJ2-3; 9 bases align to TRBD2. Germline values: CDR1 MNHEY, CDR2 SVGEGT. The J segment lost 8 bases and the V segment lost 3 bases, leaving 12 bases of the junction unmatched. This CDR3 comprises 16 residues. The CDR3 DNA sequence: TGTGCCAGCAGTTATTTGGGACTAGCAGGGTCACTTACGCAGTATTTT. Residues: CASSYLGLAGSLTQYF.

The chain combines TRBV16 with TRBJ1-5; TRBD1 matches 7 bases. This CDR3 is built from 14 residues. V gave up 4 bases and J gave up 7 bases; unmatched junction bases: 7. The germline V gene encodes CDR1 KGHSY and CDR2 FQNENV. For the CDR3, the DNA is TGTGCCAGCAGCCCCGACAGGGTTGAACAGCCCCAGCATTTT. It is translated as CASSPDRVEQPQHF.

V gene TRBV5-4 combines with J gene TRBJ2-3; tentatively, D is TRBD2 (6 bases). The CDR3 has 16 amino acids. Trimming cost V 6 bases and J 1 base, with 18 bases left between them. Looked up from germline, CDR1 is SGHNT and CDR2 is YYREEE (reference sequence). The CDR3 DNA reads TGTGCCAGCACCAAACACGGGACTCTGCGCACAGATACGCAGTATTTT. Its protein is CASTKHGTLRTDTQYF.

The chain employs TRBV12-3 or TRBV12-4 and TRBJ1-2; D is uncertain. Trimming shortened V by 6 bases and J by 4 bases, and 12 bases separated the two germline ends. CDR3 size: 13 residues. The CDR3 DNA is TGTGCCAGCAGCGCCCGAGAAGTCTATGGCTACACCTTC. Translating it yields CASSAREVYGYTF.

The chain is built from TRBV19 and TRBJ2-7, with 8 bases identical to TRBD1. V lost 5 bases, J lost 1 base, and 4 bases stayed unmatched. The CDR3 is made up of 14 amino acids. From germline, CDR1 is LNHDA and CDR2 SQIVND (reference sequence). This chain's CDR3 is CASSRTGKSYEQYF. In nucleotides, the CDR3 is TGTGCCAGTAGTCGGACAGGGAAATCCTACGAGCAGTACTTC. The full variable domain, completed using reference TRBV19 and TRBJ2-7, is DGGITQSPKYLFRKEGQNVTLSCEQNLNHDAMYWYRQDPGQGLRLIYYSQIVNDFQKGDIAEGYSVSREKKESFPLTVTSAQKNPTAFYLCASSRTGKSYEQYFGPGTRLTVT.

The rearrangement links TRBV10-2 to TRBJ2-7, with TRBD2 matching 15 bases. CDR1 is WSHSY, CDR2 SAAADI, per germline. CDR3 length: 15 amino acids. The V and J ends lost 10 bases and 2 bases, in that order; junction bases with no gene match: 6. The CDR3 region is CATAGLAGGTYEQYF. For the CDR3, the DNA is TGCGCCACCGCGGGACTAGCGGGAGGTACCTACGAGCAGTACTTC.

The V call is TRBV7-8, the J call TRBJ1-6, with 9 bases lining up with TRBD1. CDR1 is SGHVS, CDR2 FQNEAQ, per germline. The CDR3 has 14 amino acids. The V and J ends lost 5 bases and 9 bases, in that order; junction bases with no gene match: 5. CDR3 in amino acids: CASSARTGASPLHF. The CDR3 DNA is TGTGCCAGCAGCGCCAGGACAGGGGCTTCACCCCTCCACTTT.

The V gene is TRBV27, the J gene TRBJ2-7; 7 positions match TRBD1. The V gene end was trimmed by 1 base and the J gene end by 4 bases; junction bases not matched to a gene: 1. Germline loops: CDR1 MNHEY, CDR2 SMNVEV (reference sequence). The CDR3 is made up of 13 amino acids. The CDR3 is CASSLLQGYEQYF. The CDR3, as DNA: TGTGCCAGCAGTTTATTACAGGGGTACGAGCAGTACTTC.

This rearrangement joins TRBV19 to TRBJ1-2; 10 nucleotides line up with TRBD1. Germline values: CDR1 LNHDA, CDR2 SQIVND (reference sequence). CDR3 length: 15 residues. J lost 1 base, V lost 5 bases, and 4 bases had no gene match. CDR3 in amino acids: CASSSGTGVNYGYTF. The CDR3 coding sequence is TGTGCCAGTAGTTCCGGGACAGGGGTTAACTATGGCTACACCTTC.

The V call is TRBV28, the J call TRBJ2-7; 10 bases agree with TRBD1. Germline V gene lookup returns CDR1 MDHEN and CDR2 SYDVKM. After removal of 4 bases from V and 6 bases from J, the junction contained 9 bases not matched to a gene. CDR3 length: 15 amino acids. CDR3 region: CASSSAGTGVREQYF. The CDR3 DNA reads as TGTGCCAGCAGTTCCGCCGGGACAGGGGTGCGCGAGCAGTACTTC.

The rearrangement joins TRBV6-2 or TRBV6-3 to TRBJ1-2; 7 bases map to TRBD1. V lost 0 bases and J lost 4; bases outside the gene matches: 11. Germline CDR1 MNHEY, CDR2 SVGEGT. This CDR3 region has 17 residues. The DNA of the CDR3 is TGTGCCAGCAGTTACTCGACCTGGCAGGGGGTTGCCTATGGCTACACCTTC. Translated: CASSYSTWQGVAYGYTF.

Concerning this clone itself: Germline is not matched at one junction end, which may reflect a read error. The chain carries TRBV7-2 and TRBJ2-7; 12 bases map to TRBD1. Looked up from germline, CDR1 is SGHTA and CDR2 is FQGNSA. The CDR3 has 16 residues. The CDR3 nucleotides are TGTGCCAGCAGTTTAGGACCGGGACAGGGGGCTGGGGAGCAGTACTTC. Protein: CASSLGPGQGAGEQYF.

This sequence joins TRBV28 and TRBJ1-1; D gene ambiguous. The CDR3 contains 14 residues. Germline V gene data show CDR1 as MDHEN and CDR2 as SYDVKM. The germline V and J ends were trimmed by 5 bases and 6 bases, with 16 bases remaining between them. The CDR3 reads CASSPRAEGSEAFF. As DNA, the CDR3 is TGTGCCAGCAGTCCCCGCGCGGAGGGATCTGAAGCTTTCTTT.

This clone was picked up one time. This chain links TRBV28 with TRBJ2-6, with a possible D match to TRBD1 (6 bases). The CDR3 totals 17 residues. The germline V gene encodes CDR1 MDHEN and CDR2 SYDVKM. Trimming removed 4 bases from V and 2 bases from J, with 15 bases in between. CDR3 DNA: TGTGCCAGCAGTTCCCGTGCAACAGGGCCTGGGGCCAACGTCCTGACTTTC. Its translation: CASSSRATGPGANVLTF.

The chain employs TRBV2 and TRBJ1-5; a possible D gene is TRBD1 (6 bases). The CDR3 spans 13 residues. V lost 10 bases and J 3 bases, leaving 13 bases between the germline ends. Germline CDR1 and CDR2: SNHLY and FYNNEI. As DNA, the CDR3 is TGTGCCACCCGGGCAGGGGTCAATCAGCCCCAGCATTTT. Translated, it gives CATRAGVNQPQHF.

The V call is TRBV9, the J call TRBJ2-3; 9 positions match TRBD2. V lost 0 bases and J lost 1; bases outside the gene matches: 0. The CDR3 has 15 residues. Germline lookup yields CDR1 SGDLS and CDR2 YYNGEE. The CDR3 protein is CASSVGTSGTDTQYF. CDR3 in DNA: TGTGCCAGCAGCGTAGGGACTAGCGGCACAGATACGCAGTATTTT.

The chain links TRBV7-9 to TRBJ1-4; no reliable D call. CDR3 length: 15 amino acids. Germline V gene data show CDR1 as SEHNR and CDR2 as FQNEAQ (reference sequence). Trimming removed 0 bases at V and 7 bases at J, with 12 bases between. CDR3 sequence: CASSLAGRSSEKLFF. The CDR3 region has the DNA TGTGCCAGCAGCTTAGCGGGCAGAAGTAGTGAAAAACTGTTTTTT.

This clone was counted between two and nine times. V usage is TRBV5-4 and J usage is TRBJ1-2, with D hard to call. Per the germline V gene, CDR1 is SGHNT and CDR2 is YYREEE (reference sequence). The ends were cut back, 1 base at V and 6 bases at J, with 10 bases in the middle. This CDR3 has 13 amino acids. The CDR3 loop is CASSLTPGDGYTF. DNA of the CDR3: TGTGCCAGCAGCTTGACCCCCGGGGATGGCTACACCTTC.

CDR3 sequence reads: CASSLGTGHHGYTF. The CDR3 DNA sequence: TGTGCCAGCAGCTTAGGCACGGGACACCATGGCTACACCTTC. The chain uses TRBV7-9 and TRBJ1-2; TRBD1 might be the D (6 bases). Germline CDR1 reads SEHNR; CDR2 reads FQNEAQ (reference sequence). With 1 base removed from V and 6 bases from J, the gap between germline ends came to 12 bases. CDR3 length: 14 amino acids.